A single sample is the source of the 23 T cell receptor beta chains below, sequenced in a study of beta chain features in type 1 diabetes. The authors reverse transcribed all of the isolated RNA, so sequencing captured expressed TCRB transcripts. TCRdb's copy holds only in-frame clones and misses some; the assay was immunoSEQ multiplex PCR. The sample consists of 500,000 to 850,000 clones, about an eighth of them appearing once. Their antigens are not known. The study's findings and limits: In all four CD4+ subsets, TCRB CDR3 length was significantly, moderately reduced in type 1 diabetes.

Sequenced input: naive CD4+ T cells from blood. The receptor set was obtained from a man younger than 30 with type 1 diabetes.

This clone was observed a handful of times. V and J are TRBV28 and TRBJ2-3, with D possibly TRBD1 on 6 matching bases. The CDR3 sequence is 14 residues long. With 5 bases removed from V and 4 bases from J, the gap between germline ends came to 13 bases. The germline V gene has CDR1 MDHEN and CDR2 SYDVKM. The CDR3 is CASSPRGLADTQYF. CDR3 sequence (DNA): TGTGCCAGCAGTCCCAGGGGTTTGGCAGATACGCAGTATTTT.

This clone was detected only a few times. The V call is TRBV9, the J call TRBJ2-2; 9 nucleotides line up with TRBD2. The germline V gene encodes CDR1 SGDLS and CDR2 YYNGEE. This CDR3 region has 17 residues. V lost 4 bases and J lost 4; bases outside the gene matches: 11. The CDR3: CASSPNPGTSSTGELFF. In DNA form, the CDR3 reads TGTGCCAGCAGCCCGAACCCCGGGACTAGCAGCACCGGGGAGCTGTTTTTT.

This clone was detected a few times. V gene TRBV11-1 combines with J gene TRBJ2-2; D is tentatively TRBD1 or TRBD2 (5 bases each). Trimming took 7 bases from V and 1 from J, leaving 13 bases between them. The CDR3 is 15 residues long. CDR1 and CDR2 from the germline V gene are SGHAT and FQDESV (reference sequence). CDR3 in amino acids: CASTPGTVNTGELFF. The CDR3 bases are TGTGCCAGCACACCCGGGACGGTGAACACCGGGGAGCTGTTTTTT.

V is TRBV6-5 and J is TRBJ2-1; TRBD1 agrees at 7 bases. The length of the CDR3 is 16 residues. The germline CDR1 and CDR2 sequences are MNHEY and SVGAGI. The junction had 6 bases not matched to a gene; V was cut back by 4 bases and J by 0 bases. This chain's CDR3 is CASSLTGDHSYNEQFF. CDR3 nucleotides: TGTGCCAGCAGTTTAACAGGGGATCACTCCTACAATGAGCAGTTCTTC.

This sequence joins TRBV30 and TRBJ2-7; D possibly corresponds to TRBD2 (5 bases). Looked up from germline, CDR1 is GTSNPN and CDR2 is SVGIG (reference sequence). CDR3 size: 14 residues. V gave up 3 bases and J gave up 1 base, with 13 bases separating them. Written as DNA, the CDR3 is TGTGCCTGGAGAGAAGTAGCGAAATCCTACGAGCAGTACTTC. The encoded protein is CAWREVAKSYEQYF.

With respect to this clone: The same CDR3 can be traced to other DNA sequences in this sample. The rearrangement joins TRBV18 to TRBJ2-5; D unresolved. V was trimmed by 0 bases and J by 4 bases, leaving 3 bases between them. Germline V gene lookup returns CDR1 KGHSH and CDR2 LQKENI. The CDR3 has 12 amino acids. The CDR3 coding sequence is TGTGCCAGCTCACCACCGACAGAGACCCAGTACTTC. As protein: CASSPPTETQYF.

This chain connects TRBV14 to TRBJ2-7; D unresolved. CDR1 and CDR2 from the germline V gene are SGHDN and FVKESK. The V and J ends lost 0 bases and 5 bases respectively, with 11 bases between them. The CDR3 length is 14 residues. CDR3 bases: TGTGCCAGCAGCCAAGACTGGCTACTCGACGAGCAGTACTTC. Translating it yields CASSQDWLLDEQYF.

J is TRBJ2-7 and V is TRBV7-2; 8 nucleotides agree with TRBD1. The V gene end was trimmed by 5 bases and the J gene end by 2 bases; junction bases not matched to a gene: 5. The CDR3 runs to 14 residues. Germline V gene lookup returns CDR1 SGHTA and CDR2 FQGNSA. CDR3 in amino acids: CASSVDRDTYEQYF. The CDR3 coding sequence is TGTGCCAGCAGCGTGGACAGGGACACCTACGAGCAGTACTTC.

The chain couples TRBV10-3 to TRBJ2-1; 7 nucleotides match TRBD1. The CDR3 covers 15 residues. Germline CDR1 ENHRY, CDR2 SYGVKD. Trimming at V came to 2 bases and at J to 0 bases, leaving 1 base not matched to a gene. Here the CDR3 DNA reads TGTGCCATCAGTGAGAGGGACAGCTCCTACAATGAGCAGTTCTTC. Residues: CAISERDSSYNEQFF.

In its sample, this clone was seen a few times. The chain has TRBV5-1 and TRBJ2-5; D could derive from TRBD1 or TRBD2 (6 bases each). Per the germline V gene, CDR1 is SGHRS and CDR2 is YFSETQ. Trimming took off 0 bases at V and 7 bases at J, with 19 bases between the two ends. The length of the CDR3 is 16 residues. Here the CDR3 reads CASSLESGAPRRTQYF. In nucleotides, the CDR3 is TGCGCCAGCAGCTTGGAGTCGGGGGCCCCCCGCCGGACCCAGTACTTC.

This clone turned up a few times. The gene calls are TRBV9 and TRBJ2-5, with D perhaps given as TRBD1 or TRBD2 (5 bases each). V was clipped by 2 bases and J by 5 bases, with 10 bases between them. This CDR3 has 13 residues. Germline CDR1 is SGDLS and CDR2 is YYNGEE. Written as DNA, the CDR3 is TGTGCCAGCAGCGTCCTGGGGACGGAGACCCAGTACTTC. It translates to CASSVLGTETQYF.

The V gene is TRBV5-6, the J gene TRBJ2-7, with D tentatively TRBD1 (5 bases). Germline loops: CDR1 SGHDT, CDR2 YYEEEE. The CDR3 totals 14 residues. The V end was cut by 3 bases, the J end by 2 bases, with 12 bases between. CDR3 loop: CASSYRQPTYEQYF. CDR3 DNA sequence: TGTGCCAGCAGCTACAGACAGCCAACCTACGAGCAGTACTTC.

This clone was counted only a few times. The chain uses TRBV4-1 and TRBJ1-1, with 7 bases aligning to TRBD1. Per germline, CDR1 MGHRA and CDR2 YSYEKL. CDR3 size: 15 residues. V shed 1 base and J 5 bases; nucleotides not matched to a gene: 7. CDR3 loop: CASSQVQGEGTEAFF. DNA of the CDR3: TGCGCCAGCAGCCAAGTCCAGGGGGAAGGGACTGAAGCTTTCTTT.

The V and J genes are TRBV7-6 and TRBJ2-7, with 10 bases aligning to TRBD1. The CDR3 spans 15 residues. Germline V lookup: CDR1 SGHVS, CDR2 FNYEAQ. Germline trimming cut 5 bases from V and 6 bases from J; bases unmatched to any gene: 10. The CDR3 sequence: CASSPYRDRGSEQYF. The CDR3 bases are TGTGCCAGCAGCCCATACCGGGACAGGGGCTCCGAGCAGTACTTC.

This chain joins TRBV28 and TRBJ1-2; D remains ambiguous. The CDR3 runs to 18 residues. From germline, CDR1 is MDHEN and CDR2 SYDVKM. Trimming took off 5 bases at V and 5 bases at J, with 27 bases between the two ends. The DNA of the CDR3 is TGTGCCAGCAGTCCATTCCAGTGGAAGACCCAGCCGATTTATGGCTACACCTTC. Translated: CASSPFQWKTQPIYGYTF.

The genes are TRBV28 and TRBJ2-3; 11 bases fit TRBD2. Looked up from germline, CDR1 is MDHEN and CDR2 is SYDVKM. This CDR3 comprises 17 residues. With V trimmed by 5 bases and J by 0 bases, 7 bases remained unmatched. As DNA, the CDR3 is TGTGCCAGCAGTCCCACTAGCGGGGGCTTCAGCACAGATACGCAGTATTTT. This translates into CASSPTSGGFSTDTQYF.

The chain combines TRBV6-6 with TRBJ1-2; 8 bases fit TRBD1. Trimming cost V 11 bases and J 8 bases; bases outside gene matches: 10. Germline lookup yields CDR1 MNHNY and CDR2 SVGAGI (reference sequence). CDR3 length equals 12 residues. The CDR3 DNA sequence: TGTGCCGGAACGGGGACAGGAGGGGGCTACACCTTC. Its protein is CAGTGTGGGYTF.

This clone was counted a few times. The V call is TRBV28, the J call TRBJ1-1; D may be TRBD1 (5 bases). CDR1 is MDHEN, CDR2 SYDVKM, per germline. The CDR3 runs to 16 residues. The V end lost 5 bases, the J end lost 3 bases, and 19 bases lay between the germline ends. The CDR3 sequence: CASSRETRGGDTEAFF. CDR3 bases: TGTGCCAGCAGTAGGGAAACTCGGGGAGGGGACACTGAAGCTTTCTTT.

This clone was seen a few times. The V and J genes are TRBV7-9 and TRBJ2-7, with a weak D call TRBD1 (6 bases). The CDR3 is 15 amino acids. Germline CDR1 SEHNR, CDR2 FQNEAQ (reference sequence). Trimming shortened V by 1 base and J by 0 bases, and 10 bases separated the two germline ends. For the CDR3, the DNA is TGTGCCAGCAGCTTAGTGAGCAGGGGCTCCTACGAGCAGTACTTC. Translated: CASSLVSRGSYEQYF.

There are a few counts of this clone. V gene TRBV28 combines with J gene TRBJ2-4; D not resolved. Trimming stripped 2 bases from V and 7 bases from J, with 12 bases between. The germline V gene encodes CDR1 MDHEN and CDR2 SYDVKM. There are 14 residues in the CDR3. The CDR3 region is CASSLTQDRNIQYF. CDR3 nucleotide sequence: TGTGCCAGCAGTTTAACGCAGGATAGGAACATTCAGTACTTC. Variable domain in full (rest from reference TRBV28 and TRBJ2-4): DVKVTQSSRYLVKRTGEKVFLECVQDMDHENMFWYRQDPGLGLRLIYFSYDVKMKEKGDIPEGYSVSREKKERFSLILESASTNQTSMYLCASSLTQDRNIQYFGAGTRLSVL.

This clone has more than one count but fewer than ten. The V gene is TRBV28, the J gene TRBJ2-3; 7 bases agree with TRBD2. Germline V gives CDR1 MDHEN, CDR2 SYDVKM. Trimming at V came to 1 base and at J to 9 bases, leaving 7 bases not matched to a gene. The CDR3 has 14 residues. This CDR3 is CASSLSGLAVTQYF. The CDR3 DNA reads TGTGCCAGCAGTTTATCTGGGCTAGCGGTAACGCAGTATTTT.

The rearrangement links TRBV4-2 to TRBJ2-3, with TRBD2 matching 13 bases. Trimming took 1 base from V and 1 from J; bases not matched to a gene: 5. CDR1 is LGHNA, CDR2 YNFKEQ, per germline. The CDR3 runs 18 residues. Here the CDR3 reads CASSQGTSGSGRTDTQYF. The CDR3 region has the DNA TGTGCCAGCAGCCAAGGGACTAGCGGGAGTGGCCGCACAGATACGCAGTATTTT.

A few counts support this clone. J is TRBJ1-2 and V is TRBV30; 10 bases match TRBD1. CDR1 is GTSNPN and CDR2 is SVGIG in the germline V gene (reference sequence). Losses at the gene ends were 4 bases for V and 7 bases for J; bases not matched to a gene: 3. The CDR3 length is 12 residues. CDR3 residues: CAWIRDRGGYTF. In DNA form, the CDR3 reads TGTGCCTGGATACGGGACAGGGGTGGCTACACCTTC.